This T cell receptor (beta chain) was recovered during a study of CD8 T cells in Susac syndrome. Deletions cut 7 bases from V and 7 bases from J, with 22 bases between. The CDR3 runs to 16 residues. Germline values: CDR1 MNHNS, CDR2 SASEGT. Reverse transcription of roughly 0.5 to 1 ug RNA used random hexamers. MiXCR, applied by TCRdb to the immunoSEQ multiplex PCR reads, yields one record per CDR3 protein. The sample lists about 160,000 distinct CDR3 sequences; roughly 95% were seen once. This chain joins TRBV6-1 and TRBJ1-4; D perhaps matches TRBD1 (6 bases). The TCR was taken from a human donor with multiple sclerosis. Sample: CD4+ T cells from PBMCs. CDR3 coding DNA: TGTGCCAGCATGGATACCTGGGGGGCGCGGGGTGAAAAACTGTTTTTT. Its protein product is CASMDTWGARGEKLFF.